One sample yielded the 4 T cell receptor beta chains listed below, sequenced in a study of graft-versus-host responses after intestinal transplantation. TCRdb's table, derived via immunoSEQ multiplex PCR, lists solely in-frame clones and lacks some. The sample records about 7,800 clones, less than 35% being singletons. CFSE-labeled responder cells (roughly 200,000) were plated with roughly 200,000 irradiated, violet-dye-labeled stimulator cells. The specimen was alloreactive CD8+ T cells from a mixed lymphocyte reaction culture, collected before intestinal transplant. Stated subset: CFSE-low proliferating T cells sorted from roughly 6-day pre-transplant mixed lymphocyte reaction (GvH or HvG direction). The receptor source for this set is a human patient who received an intestinal transplant.

The chain has TRBV7-8 and TRBJ2-5, with D uncertain. The CDR3 contains 13 residues. Trimming removed 1 base at V and 5 bases at J, with 8 bases between. Germline values: CDR1 SGHVS, CDR2 FQNEAQ. The CDR3 DNA follows: TGTGCCAGCAGCTTAGTCAGGTCGGAGACCCAGTACTTC. Translation: CASSLVRSETQYF.

Sample share makes this clone medium-sized. This rearrangement joins TRBV7-9 to TRBJ1-2; no firm D call. The CDR3 is made up of 15 amino acids. Germline assignment: CDR1 SEHNR and CDR2 FQNEAQ (reference sequence). Trimming pared 1 base from V and 2 bases from J, leaving 11 bases between. The CDR3 is CASSLDAGTNYGYTF. The CDR3 region has the DNA TGTGCCAGCAGCTTAGATGCAGGAACGAACTATGGCTACACCTTC.

This clone was found a few times. The chain employs TRBV19 and TRBJ2-7; D not resolved. Trimming left V 3 bases short and J 2 bases short, with 11 bases between. CDR3 size: 14 residues. In germline, CDR1 is LNHDA, CDR2 SQIVND (reference sequence). The CDR3 sequence is CASSIVSFAYEQYF. The CDR3 DNA sequence: TGTGCCAGTAGTATCGTTTCCTTCGCCTACGAGCAGTACTTC.

The gene calls are TRBV7-6 and TRBJ2-2; the D gene is possibly TRBD1 (6 bases). The ends were cut back, 3 bases at V and 2 bases at J, with 13 bases in the middle. Germline-derived CDR1 and CDR2 are SGHVS and FNYEAQ. The CDR3 consists of 16 residues. The CDR3 spells CASSFLGGRNTGELFF. CDR3 nucleotide sequence: TGTGCCAGCAGCTTTTTAGGGGGAAGAAACACCGGGGAGCTGTTTTTT.